Shown below are 17 T cell receptor beta chains from a single sample sequenced in a study of blood T cells in healthy people across ages (dated by TCRdb to the mid-2010s). Libraries were built with 5' RACE. Instrument on record: Illumina HiSeq 2500. The second PCR ran for roughly 7 to 12 cycles and used a J-beta primer mix along with a sample-barcoded 5' primer. TCRdb trimmed the raw reads at Q25, called clones with MiXCR and kept productive beta chains. Each CDR3 protein appears once, grouped with its most common genes and DNA. This sample has around 520,000 distinct CDR3 sequences in its table, and around a quarter of those were observed once. Roughly 3.5% of the sample rests with the top ten. The same sample was also used in a study of T cells of mothers and their children.

The sequencing input was blood. These TCRs come from a boy younger than 10 in good health.

V gene TRBV20-1 combines with J gene TRBJ2-5; tentatively, D is TRBD1 (6 bases). This CDR3 has 15 amino acids. Trimming cost V 0 bases and J 0 bases, with 11 bases left between them. CDR1 and CDR2 (germline): DFQATT, SNEGSKA (reference sequence). CDR3 coding DNA: TGCAGTGCTAGAGATTACCGGGACAACCAAGAGACCCAGTACTTC. As protein: CSARDYRDNQETQYF.

J is TRBJ2-7 and V is TRBV11-2, with D tentatively TRBD2 (6 bases). The length of the CDR3 is 14 residues. From germline, CDR1 is SGHAT and CDR2 FQNNGV. V shed 6 bases and J shed 1 base, with 13 bases lying between them. CDR3 coding DNA: TGTGCCAGCAGTGCGGGACGGAGTTCCTACGAGCAGTACTTC. Amino acid sequence: CASSAGRSSYEQYF.

This clonotype was recorded a few times. This chain joins TRBV29-1 and TRBJ2-5; perhaps TRBD1 as D (5 bases). The J call may be faulty, since TRBJ2-7 better matches the DNA end. From germline, CDR1 is SQVTM and CDR2 ANQGSEA. There are 12 residues in the CDR3. The CDR3: CSVGVGLFEQYF. The CDR3 DNA reads TGCAGCGTTGGAGTGGGGCTGTTCGAGCAGTACTTC.

V and J are TRBV5-5 and TRBJ1-4; D uncertain. Deletions cut 0 bases from V and 5 bases from J, with 8 bases between. This CDR3 has 14 amino acids. Germline V gene sequence: CDR1 SGHKS, CDR2 YYEKEE (reference sequence). The CDR3, as DNA: TGTGCCAGCAGCTTGGGAGGTATCAATGAAAAACTGTTTTTT. Translating it yields CASSLGGINEKLFF.

The genes are TRBV2 and TRBJ1-1; D not resolved. Per germline, CDR1 SNHLY and CDR2 FYNNEI. The CDR3 length is 14 residues. Between the trimmed V and J ends, which lost 4 bases and 1 base, there was a span of 10 bases. CDR3 loop: CASSGGLRNTEAFF. DNA for the CDR3: TGTGCCAGCAGTGGGGGATTACGGAACACTGAAGCTTTCTTT.

This clonotype was observed once. This sequence joins TRBV12-3 or TRBV12-4 and TRBJ2-5; D might be TRBD2 (5 bases). CDR3 length equals 14 residues. The ends were cut back, 5 bases at V and 5 bases at J, with 15 bases in the middle. The CDR3 sequence: CASSARRGGETQYF. DNA of the CDR3: TGTGCCAGCAGTGCCCGCCGGGGTGGGGAGACCCAGTACTTC.

The J gene is TRBJ2-3, the V gene TRBV19; TRBD1 aligns across 9 bases. V lost 1 base to trimming and J lost 5 bases; unmatched junction nucleotides: 4. CDR3 length: 15 amino acids. The germline V gene has CDR1 LNHDA and CDR2 SQIVND (reference sequence). Here the CDR3 reads CASSIGGQGRDTQYF. CDR3 DNA sequence: TGTGCCAGTAGTATAGGGGGACAGGGACGAGATACGCAGTATTTT.

This clonotype occurred a few times. J is TRBJ2-1 and V is TRBV18; 13 nucleotides align to TRBD2. J was trimmed by 4 bases and V by 3 bases; bases with no gene match: 3. Germline V gene sequence: CDR1 KGHSH, CDR2 LQKENI. The CDR3 runs to 16 residues. In nucleotides, the CDR3 is TGTGCCAGCTCACCTGGGACTAGCGGGGCGTACAATGAGCAGTTCTTC. Amino acids: CASSPGTSGAYNEQFF. Full variable domain (remainder filled in from reference TRBV18 and TRBJ2-1): NAGVMQNPRHLVRRRGQEARLRCSPMKGHSHVYWYRQLPEEGLKFMVYLQKENIIDESGMPKERFSAEFPKEGPSILRIQQVVRGDSAAYFCASSPGTSGAYNEQFFGPGTRLTVL.

The genes are TRBV27 and TRBJ2-1, with TRBD2 matching over 10 bases. CDR3 length equals 16 residues. J was trimmed by 4 bases and V by 6 bases; bases with no gene match: 9. Germline loops: CDR1 MNHEY, CDR2 SMNVEV (reference sequence). CDR3 loop: CASSWGVSGGYNEQFF. DNA for the CDR3: TGTGCCAGCAGCTGGGGGGTTAGCGGGGGGTACAATGAGCAGTTCTTC.

The chain is built from TRBV3-1 and TRBJ2-5, with TRBD1 matching over 8 bases. TRBJ2-7 matches the DNA end more closely, so the J call is doubtful. CDR1 LGHDT and CDR2 YNNKEL come from the germline V gene (reference sequence). The CDR3 covers 15 residues. Here the CDR3 DNA reads TGTGCCAGCAGCCAAGATGGACAGGGTTACTACGAGCAGTACTTC. The encoded protein is CASSQDGQGYYEQYF.

J is TRBJ2-5 and V is TRBV20-1; D is undetermined. The end of the DNA is better explained by TRBJ2-7, so the J call may be wrong. Germline V gives CDR1 DFQATT, CDR2 SNEGSKA (reference sequence). The CDR3 runs 13 residues. CDR3: CSARSPVGYEQYF. The CDR3 DNA sequence: TGCAGTGCTAGGAGCCCCGTCGGGTACGAGCAGTACTTC.

This clonotype showed up just a few times. The conserved phenylalanine or tryptophan is not found at the CDR3 terminus, so this likely reflects a read error. The rearrangement joins TRBV19 to TRBJ1-1; D uncertain. CDR1 is LNHDA, CDR2 SQIVND, per germline (reference sequence). This CDR3 contains 13 residues. Trimming stripped 5 bases from V and 2 bases from J, with 9 bases between. The CDR3 DNA reads TGTGCCAGTAGTCGCTCCCGCAACACTGAAGCTTTCTCT. Encoded protein: CASSRSRNTEAFS.

This clonotype was detected many times. The V call is TRBV24-1, the J call TRBJ2-3, with TRBD1 matching 8 bases. V lost 7 bases and J lost 3; bases outside the gene matches: 5. Germline CDR1 KGHDR, CDR2 SFDVKD. The CDR3 covers 14 residues. DNA for the CDR3: TGTGCCACCAGGGCAGGGGGCCCGACAGATACGCAGTATTTT. Its translation is CATRAGGPTDTQYF.

The gene calls are TRBV3-1 and TRBJ2-5; D is unclear. The tail of the sequence fits TRBJ2-7 better, so the J call may be wrong. The length of the CDR3 is 13 residues. Germline V gene data show CDR1 as LGHDT and CDR2 as YNNKEL (reference sequence). CDR3 sequence (DNA): TGTGCCAGCAGCCAATTAGGAGTCTACGAGCAGTACTTC. The encoded protein is CASSQLGVYEQYF.

In the case of this clonotype: This clone may be a read error of a much larger clone one base away. The rearrangement links TRBV5-1 to TRBJ2-5; TRBD1 is a possible D gene (6 bases). Germline V CDR1 and CDR2: SGHRS, YFSETQ. The CDR3 runs to 13 residues. Trimming cost V 3 bases and J 1 base, with 7 bases left between them. CDR3 in DNA: TGCGCCAGCAGCTGGGACATCCAAGAGACCCAGTACTTC. The encoded protein is CASSWDIQETQYF.

This clonotype appeared once. The chain links TRBV10-3 to TRBJ2-2; D gene ambiguous. CDR3 length equals 15 residues. Germline CDR1 and CDR2: ENHRY and SYGVKD. Trimming left V 2 bases short and J 0 bases short, with 7 bases between. CDR3 sequence: CAISEGASNTGELFF. CDR3 sequence (DNA): TGTGCCATCAGTGAGGGCGCCTCGAACACCGGGGAGCTGTTTTTT.

A few counts support this clonotype. The rearrangement links TRBV6-5 to TRBJ2-7; D is unresolved. This CDR3 has 14 amino acids. Between the trimmed V and J ends, which lost 6 bases and 0 bases, there was a span of 12 bases. Germline values: CDR1 MNHEY, CDR2 SVGAGI. In DNA, the CDR3 is TGTGCCAGCAGCCCCAGTGAGATCTCCTACGAGCAGTACTTC. It is translated as CASSPSEISYEQYF.